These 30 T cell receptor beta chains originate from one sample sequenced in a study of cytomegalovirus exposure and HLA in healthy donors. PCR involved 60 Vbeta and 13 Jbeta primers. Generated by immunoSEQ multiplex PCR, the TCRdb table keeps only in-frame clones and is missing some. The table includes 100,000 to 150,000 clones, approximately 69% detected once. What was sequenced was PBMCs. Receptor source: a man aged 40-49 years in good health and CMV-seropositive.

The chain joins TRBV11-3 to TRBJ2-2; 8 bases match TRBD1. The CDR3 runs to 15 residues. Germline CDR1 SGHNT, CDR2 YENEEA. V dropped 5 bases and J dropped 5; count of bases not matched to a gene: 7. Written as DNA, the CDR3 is TGTGCCAGCAGCCGAGGACAGGGTGGGACCGGGGAGCTGTTTTTT. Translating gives CASSRGQGGTGELFF. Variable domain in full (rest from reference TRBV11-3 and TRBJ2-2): EAGVVQSPRYKIIEKKQPVAFWCNPISGHNTLYWYLQNLGQGPELLIRYENEEAVDDSQLPKDRFSAERLKGVDSTLKIQPAELGDSAVYLCASSRGQGGTGELFFGEGSRLTVL.

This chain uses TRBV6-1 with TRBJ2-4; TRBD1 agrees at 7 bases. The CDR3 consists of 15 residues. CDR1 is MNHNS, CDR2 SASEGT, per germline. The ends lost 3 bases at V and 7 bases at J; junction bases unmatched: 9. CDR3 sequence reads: CASSDRGIRENIQYF. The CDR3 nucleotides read TGTGCCAGCAGTGACAGGGGGATAAGGGAGAACATTCAGTACTTC.

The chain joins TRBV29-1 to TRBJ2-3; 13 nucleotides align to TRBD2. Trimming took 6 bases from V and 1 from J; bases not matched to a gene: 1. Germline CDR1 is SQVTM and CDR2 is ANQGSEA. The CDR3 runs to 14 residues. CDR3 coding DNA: TGCAGCGTGGGGACTAGCGGGGGCACAGATACGCAGTATTTT. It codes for CSVGTSGGTDTQYF.

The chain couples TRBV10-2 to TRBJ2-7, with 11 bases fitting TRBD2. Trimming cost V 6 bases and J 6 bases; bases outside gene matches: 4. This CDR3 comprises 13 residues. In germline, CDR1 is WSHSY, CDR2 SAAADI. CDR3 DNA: TGCGCCAGCAGCTCCGGGACTAGCGGCGAGCAGTACTTC. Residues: CASSSGTSGEQYF.

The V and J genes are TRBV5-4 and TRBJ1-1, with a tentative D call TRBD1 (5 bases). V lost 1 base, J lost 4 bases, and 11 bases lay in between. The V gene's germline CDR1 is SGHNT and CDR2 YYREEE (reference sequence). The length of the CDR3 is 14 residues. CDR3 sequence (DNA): TGTGCCAGCAGCTTGTCCGGGGGAGCCACTGAAGCTTTCTTT. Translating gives CASSLSGGATEAFF. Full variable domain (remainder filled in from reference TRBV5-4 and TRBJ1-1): ETGVTQSPTHLIKTRGQQVTLRCSSQSGHNTVSWYQQALGQGPQFIFQYYREEENGRGNFPPRFSGLQFPNYSSELNVNALELDDSALYLCASSLSGGATEAFFGQGTRLTVV.

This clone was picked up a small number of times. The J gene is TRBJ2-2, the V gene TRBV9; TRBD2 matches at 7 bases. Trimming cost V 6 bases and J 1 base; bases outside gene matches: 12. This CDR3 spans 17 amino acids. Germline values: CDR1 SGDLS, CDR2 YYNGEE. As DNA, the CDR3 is TGTGCCAGCAAAGGAGGCGGGAGTTTAGGGAACACCGGGGAGCTGTTTTTT. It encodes CASKGGGSLGNTGELFF.

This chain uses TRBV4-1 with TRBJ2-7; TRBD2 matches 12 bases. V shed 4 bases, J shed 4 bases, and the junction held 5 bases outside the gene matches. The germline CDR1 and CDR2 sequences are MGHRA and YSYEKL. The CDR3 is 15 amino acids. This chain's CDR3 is CASSRLAGEGYEQYF. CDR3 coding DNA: TGCGCCAGCAGCCGACTAGCGGGAGAGGGGTACGAGCAGTACTTC.

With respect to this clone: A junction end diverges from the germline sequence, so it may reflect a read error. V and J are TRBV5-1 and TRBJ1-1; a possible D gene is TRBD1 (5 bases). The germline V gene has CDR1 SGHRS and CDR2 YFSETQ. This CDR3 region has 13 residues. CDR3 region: CASSLVGQGETFF. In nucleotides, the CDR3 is TGCGCCAGCAGCTTGGTGGGGCAGGGTGAAACTTTCTTT.

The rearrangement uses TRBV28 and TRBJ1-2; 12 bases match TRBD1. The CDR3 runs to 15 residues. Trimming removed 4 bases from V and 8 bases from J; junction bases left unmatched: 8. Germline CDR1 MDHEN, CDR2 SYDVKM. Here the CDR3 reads CASSSPGQGAGGYTF. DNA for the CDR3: TGTGCCAGCAGTTCTCCGGGACAGGGGGCTGGGGGCTACACCTTC.

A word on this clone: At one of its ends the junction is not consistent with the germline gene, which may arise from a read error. CDR3 amino acids: CAGSQDTDEQYF. CDR3 nucleotides: TGCGCCGGCAGCCAAGATACGGACGAGCAGTACTTC. This chain connects TRBV4-1 to TRBJ2-7; D unclear. The CDR3 sequence is 12 residues long. CDR1 and CDR2 (germline): MGHRA, YSYEKL.

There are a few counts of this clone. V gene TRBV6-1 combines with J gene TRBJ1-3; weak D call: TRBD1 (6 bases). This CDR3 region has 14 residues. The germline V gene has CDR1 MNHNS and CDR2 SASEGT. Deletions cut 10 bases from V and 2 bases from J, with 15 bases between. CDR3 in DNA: TGTGCCACCTATATGTGGGGGCCTGGAAACACCATATATTTT. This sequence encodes CATYMWGPGNTIYF.

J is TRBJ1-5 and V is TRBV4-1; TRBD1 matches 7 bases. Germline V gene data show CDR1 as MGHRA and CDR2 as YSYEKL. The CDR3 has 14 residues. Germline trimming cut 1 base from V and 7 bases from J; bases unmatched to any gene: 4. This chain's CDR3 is CASSQVRGLQPQHF. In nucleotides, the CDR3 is TGCGCCAGCAGCCAAGTCAGGGGGTTACAGCCCCAGCATTTT.

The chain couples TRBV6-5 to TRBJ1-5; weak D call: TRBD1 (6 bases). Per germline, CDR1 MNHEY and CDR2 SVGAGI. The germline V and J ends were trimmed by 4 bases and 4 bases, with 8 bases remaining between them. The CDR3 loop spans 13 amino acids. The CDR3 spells CASSLDSNQPQHF. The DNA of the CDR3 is TGTGCCAGCAGTTTGGACAGTAATCAGCCCCAGCATTTT.

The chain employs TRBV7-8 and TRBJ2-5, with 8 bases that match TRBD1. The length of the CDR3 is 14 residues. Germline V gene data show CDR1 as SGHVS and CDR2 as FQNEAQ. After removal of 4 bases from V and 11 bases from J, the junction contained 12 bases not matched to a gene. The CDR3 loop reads CASSSRQGKEEQYF. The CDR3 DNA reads TGTGCCAGCAGCTCCAGACAGGGGAAAGAAGAGCAGTACTTC.

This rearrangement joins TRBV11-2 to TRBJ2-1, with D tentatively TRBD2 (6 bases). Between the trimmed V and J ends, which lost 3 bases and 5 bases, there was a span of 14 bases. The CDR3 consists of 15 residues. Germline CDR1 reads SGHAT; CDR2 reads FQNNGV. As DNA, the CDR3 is TGTGCCAGCAGCTTGGTTAGCGGACCCGACAATGAGCAGTTCTTC. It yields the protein CASSLVSGPDNEQFF. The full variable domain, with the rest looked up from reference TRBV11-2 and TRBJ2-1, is EAGVAQSPRYKIIEKRQSVAFWCNPISGHATLYWYQQILGQGPKLLIQFQNNGVVDDSQLPKDRFSAERLKGVDSTLKIQPAKLEDSAVYLCASSLVSGPDNEQFFGPGTRLTVL.

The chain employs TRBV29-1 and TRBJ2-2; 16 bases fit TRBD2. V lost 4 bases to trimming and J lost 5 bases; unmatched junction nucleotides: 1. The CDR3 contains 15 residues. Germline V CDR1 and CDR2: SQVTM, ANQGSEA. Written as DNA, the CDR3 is TGCAGCGTTGTGGGACTAGCGGGGGGGACCGGGGAGCTGTTTTTT. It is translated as CSVVGLAGGTGELFF.

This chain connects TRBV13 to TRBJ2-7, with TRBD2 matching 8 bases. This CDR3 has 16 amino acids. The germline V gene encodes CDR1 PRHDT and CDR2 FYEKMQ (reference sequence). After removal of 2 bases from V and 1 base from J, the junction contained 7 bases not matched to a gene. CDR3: CASSLSVAGPSYEQYF. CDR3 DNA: TGTGCCAGCAGCTTAAGTGTAGCGGGGCCGTCCTACGAGCAGTACTTC.

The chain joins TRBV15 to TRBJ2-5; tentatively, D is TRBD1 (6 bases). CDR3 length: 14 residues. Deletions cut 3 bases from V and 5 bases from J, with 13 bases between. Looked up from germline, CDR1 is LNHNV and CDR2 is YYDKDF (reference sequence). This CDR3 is CATSRQGYSETQYF. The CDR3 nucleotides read TGTGCCACCAGCAGGCAGGGGTACTCGGAGACCCAGTACTTC.

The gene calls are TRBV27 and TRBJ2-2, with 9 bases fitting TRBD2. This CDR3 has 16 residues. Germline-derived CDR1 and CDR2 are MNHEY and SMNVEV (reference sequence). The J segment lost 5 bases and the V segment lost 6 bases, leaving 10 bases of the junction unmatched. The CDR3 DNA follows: TGTGCCAGCAGATTACTAGCGGGCGGGGGGACCGGGGAGCTGTTTTTT. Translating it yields CASRLLAGGGTGELFF.

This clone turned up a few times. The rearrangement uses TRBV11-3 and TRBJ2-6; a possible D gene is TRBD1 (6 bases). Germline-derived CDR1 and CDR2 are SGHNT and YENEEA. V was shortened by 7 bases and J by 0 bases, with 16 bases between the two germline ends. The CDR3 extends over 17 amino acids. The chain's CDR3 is CASTPGTRSSGANVLTF. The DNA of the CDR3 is TGTGCCAGCACCCCCGGGACAAGGAGCTCTGGGGCCAACGTCCTGACTTTC.

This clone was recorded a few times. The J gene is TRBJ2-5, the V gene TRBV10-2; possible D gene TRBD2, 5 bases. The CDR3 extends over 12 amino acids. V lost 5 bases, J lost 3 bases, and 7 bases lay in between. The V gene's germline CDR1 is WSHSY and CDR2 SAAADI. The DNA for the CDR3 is TGCGCCAGCAGTCTTAGCGAAGAGACCCAGTACTTC. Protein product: CASSLSEETQYF.

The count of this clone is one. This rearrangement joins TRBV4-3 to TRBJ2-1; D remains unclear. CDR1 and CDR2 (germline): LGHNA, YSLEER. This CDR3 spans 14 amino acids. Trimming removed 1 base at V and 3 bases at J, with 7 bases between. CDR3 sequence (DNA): TGCGCCAGCAGCCAAGGGGCAGGCTACAATGAGCAGTTCTTC. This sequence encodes CASSQGAGYNEQFF.

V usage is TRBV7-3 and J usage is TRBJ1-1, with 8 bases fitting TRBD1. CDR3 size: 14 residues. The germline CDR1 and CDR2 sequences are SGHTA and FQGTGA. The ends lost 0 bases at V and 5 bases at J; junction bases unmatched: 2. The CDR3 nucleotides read TGTGCCAGCAGCTTAACGGACAGGGTGACTGAAGCTTTCTTT. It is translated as CASSLTDRVTEAFF.

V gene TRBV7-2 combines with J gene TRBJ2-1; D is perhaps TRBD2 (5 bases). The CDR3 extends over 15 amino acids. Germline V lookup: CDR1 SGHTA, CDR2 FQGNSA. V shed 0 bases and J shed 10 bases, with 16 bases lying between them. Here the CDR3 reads CASSLAPGSQGEQFF. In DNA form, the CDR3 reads TGTGCCAGCAGCTTAGCCCCGGGGTCCCAAGGGGAGCAGTTCTTC.

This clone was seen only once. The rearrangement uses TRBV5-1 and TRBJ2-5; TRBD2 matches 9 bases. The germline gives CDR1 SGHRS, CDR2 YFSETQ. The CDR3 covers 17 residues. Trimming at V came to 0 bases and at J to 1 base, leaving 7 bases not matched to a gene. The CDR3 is CASSLEASGATQETQYF. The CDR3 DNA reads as TGCGCCAGCAGCTTGGAGGCTAGCGGGGCCACCCAAGAGACCCAGTACTTC.

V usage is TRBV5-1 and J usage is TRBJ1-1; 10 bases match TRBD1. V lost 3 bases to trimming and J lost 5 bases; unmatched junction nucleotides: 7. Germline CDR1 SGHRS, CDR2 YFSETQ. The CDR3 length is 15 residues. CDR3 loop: CASSSLDRGWTEAFF. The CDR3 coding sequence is TGCGCCAGCAGCTCCCTGGACAGGGGGTGGACTGAAGCTTTCTTT.

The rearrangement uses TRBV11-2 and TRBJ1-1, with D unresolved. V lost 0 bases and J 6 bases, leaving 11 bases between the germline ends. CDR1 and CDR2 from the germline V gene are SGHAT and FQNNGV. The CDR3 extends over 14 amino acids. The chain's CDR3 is CASSLDRSTPEAFF. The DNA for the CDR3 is TGTGCCAGCAGCTTAGATCGTAGCACCCCTGAAGCTTTCTTT.

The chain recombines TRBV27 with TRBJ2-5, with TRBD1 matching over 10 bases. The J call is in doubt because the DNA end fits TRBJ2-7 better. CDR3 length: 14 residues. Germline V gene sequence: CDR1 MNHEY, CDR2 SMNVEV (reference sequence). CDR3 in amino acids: CASSLGDRGYEQYF. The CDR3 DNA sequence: TGTGCCAGCAGTTTAGGGGACAGGGGCTACGAGCAGTACTTC.

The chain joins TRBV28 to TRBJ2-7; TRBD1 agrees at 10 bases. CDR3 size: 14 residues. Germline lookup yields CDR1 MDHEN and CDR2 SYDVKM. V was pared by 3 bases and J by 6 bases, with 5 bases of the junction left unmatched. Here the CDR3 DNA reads TGTGCCAGCAGTTTCCCGGGACAGGGGAGCGAGCAGTACTTC. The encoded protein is CASSFPGQGSEQYF.

Here the CDR3 DNA reads TGTGCCAGCAGTGGTTGGGCGAACTCTGGAAACACCATATATTTT. Translating gives CASSGWANSGNTIYF. The J gene is TRBJ1-3, the V gene TRBV6-6; D not certain. CDR1 is MNHNY and CDR2 is SVGAGI in the germline V gene (reference sequence). The CDR3 is 15 amino acids. V was pared by 5 bases and J by 0 bases, with 11 bases between.